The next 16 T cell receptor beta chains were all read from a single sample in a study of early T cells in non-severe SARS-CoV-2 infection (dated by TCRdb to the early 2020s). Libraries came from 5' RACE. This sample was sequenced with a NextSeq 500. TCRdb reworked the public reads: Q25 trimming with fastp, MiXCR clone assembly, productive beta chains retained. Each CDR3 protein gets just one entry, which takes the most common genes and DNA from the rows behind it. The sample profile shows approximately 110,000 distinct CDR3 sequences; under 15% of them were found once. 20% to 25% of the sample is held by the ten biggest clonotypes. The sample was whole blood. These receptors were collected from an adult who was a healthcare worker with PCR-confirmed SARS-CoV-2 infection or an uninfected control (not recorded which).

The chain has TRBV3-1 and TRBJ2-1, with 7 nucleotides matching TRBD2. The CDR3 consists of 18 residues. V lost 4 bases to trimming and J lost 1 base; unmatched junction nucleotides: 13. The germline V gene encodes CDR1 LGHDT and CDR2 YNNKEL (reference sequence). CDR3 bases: TGTGCCAGCAGCCCCGCTCGGGCTAGCGGATCGTCCTACAATGAGCAGTTCTTC. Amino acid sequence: CASSPARASGSSYNEQFF.

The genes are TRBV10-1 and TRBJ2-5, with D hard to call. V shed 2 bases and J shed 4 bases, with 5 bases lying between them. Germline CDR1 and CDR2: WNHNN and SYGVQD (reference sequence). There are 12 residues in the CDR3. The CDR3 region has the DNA TGCGCCAGCAGTGAGGACGGAGAGACCCAGTACTTC. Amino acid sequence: CASSEDGETQYF.

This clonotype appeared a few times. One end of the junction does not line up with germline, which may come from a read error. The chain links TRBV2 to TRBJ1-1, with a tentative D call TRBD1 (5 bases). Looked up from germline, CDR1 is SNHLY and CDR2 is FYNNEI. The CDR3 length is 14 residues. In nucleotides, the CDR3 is TGTGCCAGCAGCGAAGACGGGGGAAACACTGAAGCTTTCTTT. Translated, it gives CASSEDGGNTEAFF.

CDR3 in DNA: TGTGCCAGCAGCGGGCCAAAGGTGCGGGGTGAAGAGACCCAGTACTTC. Encoded protein: CASSGPKVRGEETQYF. The chain employs TRBV7-9 and TRBJ2-5; D perhaps matches TRBD2 (6 bases). V was trimmed by 5 bases and J by 3 bases, leaving 19 bases between them. The CDR3 has 16 residues. Germline V gives CDR1 SEHNR, CDR2 FQNEAQ (reference sequence).

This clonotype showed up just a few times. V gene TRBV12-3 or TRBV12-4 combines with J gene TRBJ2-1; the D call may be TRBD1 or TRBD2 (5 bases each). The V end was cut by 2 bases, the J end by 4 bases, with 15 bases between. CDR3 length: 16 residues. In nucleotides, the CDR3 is TGTGCCAGCAGTTTAACGCGAGGGGTCACGTACAATGAGCAGTTCTTC. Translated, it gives CASSLTRGVTYNEQFF.

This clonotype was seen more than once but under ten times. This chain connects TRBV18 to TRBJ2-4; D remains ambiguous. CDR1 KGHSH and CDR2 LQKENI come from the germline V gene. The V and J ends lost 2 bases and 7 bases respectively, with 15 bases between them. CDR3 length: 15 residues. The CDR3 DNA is TGTGCCAGCTCACCATCTGCCGTAAGCCGGAACATTCAGTACTTC. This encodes CASSPSAVSRNIQYF.

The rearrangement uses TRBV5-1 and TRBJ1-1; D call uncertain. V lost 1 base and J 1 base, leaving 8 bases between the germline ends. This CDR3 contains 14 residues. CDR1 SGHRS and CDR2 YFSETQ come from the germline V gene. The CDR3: CASSLQTENTEAFF. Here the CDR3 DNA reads TGCGCCAGCAGCTTGCAAACGGAGAACACTGAAGCTTTCTTT. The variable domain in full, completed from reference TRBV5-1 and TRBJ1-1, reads KAGVTQTPRYLIKTRGQQVTLSCSPISGHRSVSWYQQTPGQGLQFLFEYFSETQRNKGNFPGRFSGRQFSNSRSEMNVSTLELGDSALYLCASSLQTENTEAFFGQGTRLTVV.

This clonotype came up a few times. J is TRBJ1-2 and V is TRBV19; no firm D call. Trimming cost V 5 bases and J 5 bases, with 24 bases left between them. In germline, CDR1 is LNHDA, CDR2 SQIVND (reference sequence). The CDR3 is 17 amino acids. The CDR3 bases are TGTGCCAGTAGTTCCCCAACCTACACCCCGGGTCAGTATGGCTACACCTTC. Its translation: CASSSPTYTPGQYGYTF. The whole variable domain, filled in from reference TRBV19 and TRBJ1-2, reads DGGITQSPKYLFRKEGQNVTLSCEQNLNHDAMYWYRQDPGQGLRLIYYSQIVNDFQKGDIAEGYSVSREKKESFPLTVTSAQKNPTAFYLCASSSPTYTPGQYGYTFGSGTRLTVV.

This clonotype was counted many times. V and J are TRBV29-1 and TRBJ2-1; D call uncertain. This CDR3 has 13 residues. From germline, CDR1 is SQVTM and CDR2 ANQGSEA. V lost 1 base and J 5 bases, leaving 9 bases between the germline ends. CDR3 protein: CSVEGWVDNEQFF. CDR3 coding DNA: TGCAGCGTTGAAGGCTGGGTGGACAATGAGCAGTTCTTC.

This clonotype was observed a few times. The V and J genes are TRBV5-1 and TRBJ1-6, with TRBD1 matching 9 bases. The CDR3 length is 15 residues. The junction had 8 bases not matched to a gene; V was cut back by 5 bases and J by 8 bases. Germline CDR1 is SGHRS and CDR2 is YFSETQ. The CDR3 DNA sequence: TGCGCCAGCAGTTGGAAATGGGACAGGGATTCACCCCTCCACTTT. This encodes CASSWKWDRDSPLHF.

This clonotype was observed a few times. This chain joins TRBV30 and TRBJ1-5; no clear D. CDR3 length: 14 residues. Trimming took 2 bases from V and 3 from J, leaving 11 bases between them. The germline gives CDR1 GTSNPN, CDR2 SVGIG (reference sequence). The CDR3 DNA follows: TGTGCCTGGAGTCCGGACGGAGACAATCAGCCCCAGCATTTT. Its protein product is CAWSPDGDNQPQHF.

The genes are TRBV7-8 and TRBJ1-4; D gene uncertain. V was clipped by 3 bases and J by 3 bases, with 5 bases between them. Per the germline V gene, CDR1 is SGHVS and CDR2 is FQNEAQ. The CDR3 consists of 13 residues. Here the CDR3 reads CASSLGPNEKLFF. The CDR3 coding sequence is TGTGCCAGCAGCTTGGGTCCTAATGAAAAACTGTTTTTT.

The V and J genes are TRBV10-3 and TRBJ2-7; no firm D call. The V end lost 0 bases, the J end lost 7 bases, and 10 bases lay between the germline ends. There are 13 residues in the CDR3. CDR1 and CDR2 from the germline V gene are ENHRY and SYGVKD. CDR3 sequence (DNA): TGTGCCATCAGTGAGTCGGCACAGAGGGAGCAGTACTTC. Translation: CAISESAQREQYF.

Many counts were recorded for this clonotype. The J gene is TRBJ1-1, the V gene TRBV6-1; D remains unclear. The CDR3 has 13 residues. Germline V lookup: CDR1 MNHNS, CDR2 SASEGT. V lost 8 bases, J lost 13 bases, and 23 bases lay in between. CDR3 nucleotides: TGTGCCAGCGACGGTGAGGGCACCGGAAAAGGTTTCTTT. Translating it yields CASDGEGTGKGFF.

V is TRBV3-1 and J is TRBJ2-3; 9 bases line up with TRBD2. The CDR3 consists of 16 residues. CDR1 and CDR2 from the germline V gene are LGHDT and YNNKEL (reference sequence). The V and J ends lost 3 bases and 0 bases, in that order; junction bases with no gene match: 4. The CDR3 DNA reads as TGTGCCAGCAGCCATTTAGCGGGGGCCAGCACAGATACGCAGTATTTT. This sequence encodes CASSHLAGASTDTQYF.

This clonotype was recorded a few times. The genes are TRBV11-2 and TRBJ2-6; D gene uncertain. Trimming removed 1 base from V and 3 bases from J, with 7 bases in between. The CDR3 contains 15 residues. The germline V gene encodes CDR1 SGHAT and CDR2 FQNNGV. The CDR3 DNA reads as TGTGCCAGCAGCTTAGGGCTCTATGGGGCCAACGTCCTGACTTTC. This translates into CASSLGLYGANVLTF. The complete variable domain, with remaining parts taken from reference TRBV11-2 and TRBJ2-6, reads EAGVAQSPRYKIIEKRQSVAFWCNPISGHATLYWYQQILGQGPKLLIQFQNNGVVDDSQLPKDRFSAERLKGVDSTLKIQPAKLEDSAVYLCASSLGLYGANVLTFGAGSRLTVL.